The clone carrying this TCR beta chain was detected once. The CDR3 spans 13 residues. Germline CDR1 reads GTSNPN; CDR2 reads SVGIG (reference sequence). Trimming at V came to 0 bases and at J to 13 bases, leaving 6 bases not matched to a gene. After isolation, RNA underwent reverse transcription to generate cDNA as the sequencing template. Repertoires were generated with immunoSEQ multiplex PCR, while TCRdb's copy carries only in-frame clones and drops some. The data show some 95,000 clones, roughly 47% seen once. The data were taken from a study of CD8+ T cells in alopecia areata. The origin of this receptor is a human donor with alopecia areata. Sample: CD4+ T cells sorted from blood. This rearrangement joins TRBV30 to TRBJ1-6, with 7 bases that match TRBD1. In DNA form, the CDR3 reads TGTGCCTGGAGTGTAGGGGACAGCCCGCCCCTCCACTTT. Its translation: CAWSVGDSPPLHF.